This T cell receptor beta chain originates from a study of cytomegalovirus exposure and HLA in healthy donors. CDR3 size: 13 residues. V was clipped by 5 bases and J by 9 bases, with 11 bases between them. The germline CDR1 and CDR2 sequences are WNHNN and SYGVQD (reference sequence). This PCR relied on a set of 60 Vbeta primers and 13 Jbeta primers. Here immunoSEQ multiplex PCR was the method, and the copy in TCRdb shows in-frame clones only, minus some. The table shows some 140,000 clones, with around 80% occurring only once. Sequencing was performed on PBMCs. The clonotype originates from a male donor in good health and CMV-seropositive. The V and J genes are TRBV10-1 and TRBJ1-6; D is undetermined. CDR3 residues: CASSLGLGSPLHF. CDR3 bases: TGCGCCAGCAGTTTGGGCCTCGGTTCACCCCTCCACTTT.